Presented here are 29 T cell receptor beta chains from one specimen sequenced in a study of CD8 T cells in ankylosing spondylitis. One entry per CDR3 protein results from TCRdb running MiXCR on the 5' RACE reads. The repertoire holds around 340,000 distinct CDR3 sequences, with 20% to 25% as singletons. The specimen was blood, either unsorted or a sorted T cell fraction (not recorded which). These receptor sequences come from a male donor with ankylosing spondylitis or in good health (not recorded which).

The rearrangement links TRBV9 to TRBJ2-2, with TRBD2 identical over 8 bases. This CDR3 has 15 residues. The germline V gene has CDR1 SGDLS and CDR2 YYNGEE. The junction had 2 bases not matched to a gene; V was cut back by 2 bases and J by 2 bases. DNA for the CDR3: TGTGCCAGCAGCGTTAGCGGGGACAACACCGGGGAGCTGTTTTTT. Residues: CASSVSGDNTGELFF.

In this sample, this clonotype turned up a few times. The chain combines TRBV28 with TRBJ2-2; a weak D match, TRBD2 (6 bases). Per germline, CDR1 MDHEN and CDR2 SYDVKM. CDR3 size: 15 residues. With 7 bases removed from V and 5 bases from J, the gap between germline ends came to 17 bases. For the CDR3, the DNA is TGTGCCAGCACCATAGGAGCGGGTGGTACCGGGGAGCTGTTTTTT. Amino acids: CASTIGAGGTGELFF.

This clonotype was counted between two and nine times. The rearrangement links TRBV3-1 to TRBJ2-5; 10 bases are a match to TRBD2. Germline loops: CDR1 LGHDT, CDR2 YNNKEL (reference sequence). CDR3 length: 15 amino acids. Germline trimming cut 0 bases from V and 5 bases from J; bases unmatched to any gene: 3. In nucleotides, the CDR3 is TGTGCCAGCAGCCAAGAAGCGGGGGGGAGCGAGACCCAGTACTTC. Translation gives CASSQEAGGSETQYF.

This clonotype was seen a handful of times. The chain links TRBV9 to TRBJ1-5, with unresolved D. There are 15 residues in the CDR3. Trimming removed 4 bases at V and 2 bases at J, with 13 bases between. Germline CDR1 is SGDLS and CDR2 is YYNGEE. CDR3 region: CASSHGWGGNQPQHF. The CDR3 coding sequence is TGTGCCAGCAGCCACGGTTGGGGAGGCAATCAGCCCCAGCATTTT. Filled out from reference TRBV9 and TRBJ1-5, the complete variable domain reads DSGVTQTPKHLITATGQRVTLRCSPRSGDLSVYWYQQSLDQGLQFLIQYYNGEERAKGNILERFSAQQFPDLHSELNLSSLELGDSALYFCASSHGWGGNQPQHFGDGTRLSIL.

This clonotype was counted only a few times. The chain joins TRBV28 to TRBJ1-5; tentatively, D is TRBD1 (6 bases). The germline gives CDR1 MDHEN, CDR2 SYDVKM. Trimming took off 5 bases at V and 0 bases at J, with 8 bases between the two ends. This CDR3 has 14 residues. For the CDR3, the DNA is TGTGCCAGCAGTAGGGACATTAGCAATCAGCCCCAGCATTTT. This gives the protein CASSRDISNQPQHF.

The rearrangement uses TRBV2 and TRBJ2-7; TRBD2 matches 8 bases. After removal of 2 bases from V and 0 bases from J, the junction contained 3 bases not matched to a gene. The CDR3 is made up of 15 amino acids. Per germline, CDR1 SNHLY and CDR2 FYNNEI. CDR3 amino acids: CASSESGTSSYEQYF. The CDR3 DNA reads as TGTGCCAGCAGTGAATCAGGGACTAGCTCCTACGAGCAGTACTTC. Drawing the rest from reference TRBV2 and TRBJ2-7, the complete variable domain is EPEVTQTPSHQVTQMGQEVILRCVPISNHLYFYWYRQILGQKVEFLVSFYNNEISEKSEIFDDQFSVERPDGSNFTLKIRSTKLEDSAMYFCASSESGTSSYEQYFGPGTRLTVT.

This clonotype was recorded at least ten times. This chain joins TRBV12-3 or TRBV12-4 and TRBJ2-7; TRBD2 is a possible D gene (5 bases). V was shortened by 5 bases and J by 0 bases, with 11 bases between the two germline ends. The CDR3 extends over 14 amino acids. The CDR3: CASSPGGTSYEQYF. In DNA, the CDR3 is TGTGCCAGCAGTCCAGGAGGAACCTCCTACGAGCAGTACTTC.

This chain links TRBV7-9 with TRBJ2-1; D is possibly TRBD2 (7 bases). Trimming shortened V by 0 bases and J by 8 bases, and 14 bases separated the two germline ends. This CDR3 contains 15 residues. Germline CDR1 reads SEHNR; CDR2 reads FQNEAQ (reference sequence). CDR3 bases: TGTGCCAGCAGCTTAGCGGGGGGGCAGGTCGATGAGCAGTTCTTC. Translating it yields CASSLAGGQVDEQFF.

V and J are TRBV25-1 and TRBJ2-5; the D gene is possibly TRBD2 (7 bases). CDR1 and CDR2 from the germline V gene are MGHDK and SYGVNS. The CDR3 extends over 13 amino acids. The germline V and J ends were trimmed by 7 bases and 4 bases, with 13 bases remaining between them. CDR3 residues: CASTGGGGETQYF. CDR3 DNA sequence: TGTGCCAGCACTGGCGGGGGCGGAGAGACCCAGTACTTC.

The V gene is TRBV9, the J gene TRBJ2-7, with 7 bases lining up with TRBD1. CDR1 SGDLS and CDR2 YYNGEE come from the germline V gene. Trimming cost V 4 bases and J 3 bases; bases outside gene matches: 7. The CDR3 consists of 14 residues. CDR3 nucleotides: TGTGCCAGCAGCCTCCGGACAGGCCACTACGAGCAGTACTTC. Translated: CASSLRTGHYEQYF. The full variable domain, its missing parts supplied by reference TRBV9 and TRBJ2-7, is DSGVTQTPKHLITATGQRVTLRCSPRSGDLSVYWYQQSLDQGLQFLIQYYNGEERAKGNILERFSAQQFPDLHSELNLSSLELGDSALYFCASSLRTGHYEQYFGPGTRLTVT.

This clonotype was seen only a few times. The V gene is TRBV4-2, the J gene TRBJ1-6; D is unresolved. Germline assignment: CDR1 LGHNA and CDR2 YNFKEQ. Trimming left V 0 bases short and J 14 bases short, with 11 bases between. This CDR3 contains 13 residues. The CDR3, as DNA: TGTGCCAGCAGCCAAGATTCTAAATCAGCCCTCCACTTT. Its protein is CASSQDSKSALHF.

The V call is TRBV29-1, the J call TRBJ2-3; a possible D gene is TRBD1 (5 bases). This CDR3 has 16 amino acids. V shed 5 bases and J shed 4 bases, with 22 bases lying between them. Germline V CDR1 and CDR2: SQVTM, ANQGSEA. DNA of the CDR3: TGCAGCGTTACGGTGGGGCCCCAGCTGGGGCCAGATACGCAGTATTTT. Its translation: CSVTVGPQLGPDTQYF.

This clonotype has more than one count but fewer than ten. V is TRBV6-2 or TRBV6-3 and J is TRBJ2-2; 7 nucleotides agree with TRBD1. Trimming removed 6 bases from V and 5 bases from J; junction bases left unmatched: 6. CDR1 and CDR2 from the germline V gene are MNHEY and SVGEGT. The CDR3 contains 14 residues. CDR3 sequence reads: CASSKATGTGELFF. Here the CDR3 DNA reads TGTGCCAGCAGCAAAGCGACAGGGACCGGGGAGCTGTTTTTT.

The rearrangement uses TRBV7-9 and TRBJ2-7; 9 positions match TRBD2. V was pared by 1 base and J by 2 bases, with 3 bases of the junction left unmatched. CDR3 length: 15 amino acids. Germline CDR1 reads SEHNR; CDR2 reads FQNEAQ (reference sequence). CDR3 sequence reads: CASSLVQRGAYEQYF. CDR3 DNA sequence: TGTGCCAGCAGCTTAGTGCAGCGGGGGGCCTACGAGCAGTACTTC.

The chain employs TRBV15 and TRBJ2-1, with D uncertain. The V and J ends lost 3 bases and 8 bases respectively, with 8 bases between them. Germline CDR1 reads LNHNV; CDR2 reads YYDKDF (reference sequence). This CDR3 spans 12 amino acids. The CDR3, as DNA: TGTGCCACCAGCAGCCCACCCTATGAGCAGTTCTTC. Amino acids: CATSSPPYEQFF.

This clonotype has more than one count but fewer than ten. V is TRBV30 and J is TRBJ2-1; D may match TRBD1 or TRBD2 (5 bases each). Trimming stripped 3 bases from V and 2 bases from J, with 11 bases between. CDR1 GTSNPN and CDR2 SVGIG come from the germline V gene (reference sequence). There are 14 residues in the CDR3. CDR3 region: CAWRGVSAYNEQFF. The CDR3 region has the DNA TGTGCCTGGAGGGGGGTGAGCGCCTACAATGAGCAGTTCTTC.

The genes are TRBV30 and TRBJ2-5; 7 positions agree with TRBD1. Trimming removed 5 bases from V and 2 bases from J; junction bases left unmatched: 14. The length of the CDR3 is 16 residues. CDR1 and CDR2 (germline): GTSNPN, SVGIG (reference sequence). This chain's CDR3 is CAWGYPPGQPQETQYF. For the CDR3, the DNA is TGTGCCTGGGGGTACCCTCCGGGACAGCCTCAAGAGACCCAGTACTTC.

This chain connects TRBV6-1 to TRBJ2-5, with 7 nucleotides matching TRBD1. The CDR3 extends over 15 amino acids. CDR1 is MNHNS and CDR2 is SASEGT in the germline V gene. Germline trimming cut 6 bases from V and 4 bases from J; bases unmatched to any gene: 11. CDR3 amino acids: CASRATGEGRETQYF. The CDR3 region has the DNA TGTGCCAGCAGAGCAACAGGGGAAGGGCGAGAGACCCAGTACTTC.

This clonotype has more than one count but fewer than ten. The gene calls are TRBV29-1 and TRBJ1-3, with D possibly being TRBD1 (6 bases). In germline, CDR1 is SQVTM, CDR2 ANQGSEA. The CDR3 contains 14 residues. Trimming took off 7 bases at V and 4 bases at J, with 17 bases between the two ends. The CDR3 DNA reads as TGCAGCGCAACGGGACACGGGGGAGGAAACACCATATATTTT. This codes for CSATGHGGGNTIYF.

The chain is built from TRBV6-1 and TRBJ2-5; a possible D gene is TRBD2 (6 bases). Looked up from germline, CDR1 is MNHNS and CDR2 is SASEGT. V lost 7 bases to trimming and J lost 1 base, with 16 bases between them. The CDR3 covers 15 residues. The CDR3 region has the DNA TGTGCCAGCAAACCTTGGGGAGGTGTCCAAGAGACCCAGTACTTC. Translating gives CASKPWGGVQETQYF.

CDR3 DNA: TGTGCCAGCATCCCGGGACTCCCCACAGATACGCAGTATTTT. This translates into CASIPGLPTDTQYF. The chain employs TRBV12-3 or TRBV12-4 and TRBJ2-3; D possibly corresponds to TRBD2 (6 bases). The CDR3 length is 14 residues. The V gene lost 7 bases and the J gene lost 2 bases, with 13 bases spanning the gap.

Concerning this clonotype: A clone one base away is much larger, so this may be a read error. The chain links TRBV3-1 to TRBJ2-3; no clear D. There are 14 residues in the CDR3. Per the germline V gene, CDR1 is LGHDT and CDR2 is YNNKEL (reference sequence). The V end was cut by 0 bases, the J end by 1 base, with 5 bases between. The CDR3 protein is CASSQEVGTDTQYF. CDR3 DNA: TGTGCCAGCAGCCAAGAAGTCGGCACAGATACGCAGTATTTT.

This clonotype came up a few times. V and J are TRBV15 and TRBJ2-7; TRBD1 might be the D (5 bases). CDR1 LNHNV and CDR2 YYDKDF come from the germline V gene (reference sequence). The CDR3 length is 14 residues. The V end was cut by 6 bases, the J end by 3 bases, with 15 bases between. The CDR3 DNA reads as TGTGCCACCAGGTTGGATGGGGCGAGCTACGAGCAGTACTTC. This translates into CATRLDGASYEQYF.

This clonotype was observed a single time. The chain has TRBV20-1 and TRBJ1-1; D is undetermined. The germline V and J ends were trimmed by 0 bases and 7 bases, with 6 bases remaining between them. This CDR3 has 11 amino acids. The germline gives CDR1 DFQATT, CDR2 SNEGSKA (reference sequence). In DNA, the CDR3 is TGCAGTGCTAGAGAGGGTGTTGAAGCTTTCTTT. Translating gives CSAREGVEAFF.

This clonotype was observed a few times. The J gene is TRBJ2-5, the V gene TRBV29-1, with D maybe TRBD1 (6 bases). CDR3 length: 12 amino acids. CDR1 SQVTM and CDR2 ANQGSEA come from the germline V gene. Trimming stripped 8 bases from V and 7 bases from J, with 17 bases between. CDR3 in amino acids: CSQRTVSGTQYF. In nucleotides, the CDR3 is TGCAGCCAACGGACAGTGTCTGGGACCCAGTACTTC.

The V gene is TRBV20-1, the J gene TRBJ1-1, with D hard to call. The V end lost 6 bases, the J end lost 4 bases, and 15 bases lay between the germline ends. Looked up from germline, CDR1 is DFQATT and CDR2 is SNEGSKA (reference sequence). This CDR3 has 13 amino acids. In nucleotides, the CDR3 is TGCAGTGCCGCCCCGTCGCTGGCCACTGAAGCTTTCTTT. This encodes CSAAPSLATEAFF.

In DNA form, the CDR3 reads TGTGCCAGCAGCTTAGGACGAGGGCCCAAAGAGACCCAGTACTTC. Translated: CASSLGRGPKETQYF. The rearrangement links TRBV7-2 to TRBJ2-5; TRBD2 might be the D (5 bases). V was clipped by 1 base and J by 3 bases, with 12 bases between them. The germline CDR1 and CDR2 sequences are SGHTA and FQGNSA. This CDR3 has 15 residues.

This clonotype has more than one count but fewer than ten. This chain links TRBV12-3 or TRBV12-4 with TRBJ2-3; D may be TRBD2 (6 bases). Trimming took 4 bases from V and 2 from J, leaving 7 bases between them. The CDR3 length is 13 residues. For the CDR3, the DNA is TGTGCCAGCAGTTCGGGGGACACAGATACGCAGTATTTT. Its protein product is CASSSGDTDTQYF.

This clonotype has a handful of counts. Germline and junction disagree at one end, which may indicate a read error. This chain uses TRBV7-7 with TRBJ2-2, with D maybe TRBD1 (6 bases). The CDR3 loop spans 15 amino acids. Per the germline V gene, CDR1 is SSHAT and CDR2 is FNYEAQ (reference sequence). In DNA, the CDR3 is TGTGCTAGCAGCAGGAACAGGGTAGACACCGGGGAGCTGTTTTTT. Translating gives CASSRNRVDTGELFF.